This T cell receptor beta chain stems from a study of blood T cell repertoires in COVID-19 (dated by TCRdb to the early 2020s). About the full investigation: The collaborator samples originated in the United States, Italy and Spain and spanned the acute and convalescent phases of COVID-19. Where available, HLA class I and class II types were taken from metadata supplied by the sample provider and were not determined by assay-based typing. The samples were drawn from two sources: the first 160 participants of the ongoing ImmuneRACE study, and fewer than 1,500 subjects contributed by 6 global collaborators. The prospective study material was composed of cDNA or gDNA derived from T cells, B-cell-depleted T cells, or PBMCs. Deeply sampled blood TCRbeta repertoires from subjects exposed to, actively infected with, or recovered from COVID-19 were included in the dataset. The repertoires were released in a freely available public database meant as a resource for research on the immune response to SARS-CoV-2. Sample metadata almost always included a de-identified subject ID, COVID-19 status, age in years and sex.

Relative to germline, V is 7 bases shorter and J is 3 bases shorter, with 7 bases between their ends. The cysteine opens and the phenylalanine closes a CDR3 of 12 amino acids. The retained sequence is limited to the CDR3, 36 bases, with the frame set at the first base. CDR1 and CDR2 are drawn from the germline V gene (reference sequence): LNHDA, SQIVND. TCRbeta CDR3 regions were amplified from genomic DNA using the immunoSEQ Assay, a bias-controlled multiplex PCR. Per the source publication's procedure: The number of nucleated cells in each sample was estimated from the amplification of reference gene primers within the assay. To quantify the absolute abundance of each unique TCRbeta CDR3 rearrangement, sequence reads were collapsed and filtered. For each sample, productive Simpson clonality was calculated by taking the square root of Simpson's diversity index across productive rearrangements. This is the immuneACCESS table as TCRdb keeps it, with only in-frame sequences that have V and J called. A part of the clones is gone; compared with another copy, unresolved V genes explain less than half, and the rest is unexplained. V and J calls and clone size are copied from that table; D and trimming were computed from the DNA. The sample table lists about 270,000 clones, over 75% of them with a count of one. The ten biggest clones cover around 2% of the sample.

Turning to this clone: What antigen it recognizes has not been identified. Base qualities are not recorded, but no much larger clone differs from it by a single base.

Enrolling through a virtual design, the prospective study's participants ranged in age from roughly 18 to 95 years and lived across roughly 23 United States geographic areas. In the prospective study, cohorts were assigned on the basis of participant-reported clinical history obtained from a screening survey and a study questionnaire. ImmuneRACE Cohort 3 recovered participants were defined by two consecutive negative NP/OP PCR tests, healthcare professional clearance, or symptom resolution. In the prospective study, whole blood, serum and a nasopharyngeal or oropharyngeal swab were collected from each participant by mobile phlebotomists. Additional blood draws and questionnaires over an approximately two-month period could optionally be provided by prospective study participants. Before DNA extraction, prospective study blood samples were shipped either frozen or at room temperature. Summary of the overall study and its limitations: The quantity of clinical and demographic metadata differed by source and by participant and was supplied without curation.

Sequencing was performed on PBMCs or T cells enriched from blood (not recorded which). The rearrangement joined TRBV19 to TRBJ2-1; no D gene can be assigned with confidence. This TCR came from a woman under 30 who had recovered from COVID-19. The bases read TGTGCCAGTATGAGCCTCTACAATGAGCAGTTCTTC. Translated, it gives CASMSLYNEQFF.